Each of the 20 T cell receptor beta chains below was sequenced from the same sample in a study of cytomegalovirus exposure and HLA in healthy donors. Primers for the PCR totalled 60 Vbeta and 13 Jbeta. Here immunoSEQ multiplex PCR was the method, and the copy in TCRdb shows in-frame clones only, minus some. Counted here are 150,000 or so clones, roughly four fifths occurring once; the ten biggest clones make up 8.5%. Sample: PBMCs. The receptor set was obtained from a male donor in good health and CMV-seropositive.

The genes are TRBV9 and TRBJ1-2, with D possibly matching TRBD1 (5 bases). Germline-derived CDR1 and CDR2 are SGDLS and YYNGEE. The CDR3 is 16 residues long. The V and J ends lost 4 bases and 3 bases respectively, with 19 bases between them. CDR3 nucleotide sequence: TGTGCCAGCAGCCCGGGGGGGTCCCAGGTTTACTATGGCTACACCTTC. Protein product: CASSPGGSQVYYGYTF.

This rearrangement joins TRBV5-1 to TRBJ1-5; a weak D match, TRBD1 (5 bases). V lost 3 bases to trimming and J lost 3 bases, with 13 bases between them. CDR3 length: 15 residues. Germline CDR1 is SGHRS and CDR2 is YFSETQ. Written as DNA, the CDR3 is TGCGCCAGCAGCTGGGGCGCCGGAGACAATCAGCCCCAGCATTTT. Its protein product is CASSWGAGDNQPQHF. Together with reference TRBV5-1 and TRBJ1-5, the CDR3 gives the full variable domain: KAGVTQTPRYLIKTRGQQVTLSCSPISGHRSVSWYQQTPGQGLQFLFEYFSETQRNKGNFPGRFSGRQFSNSRSEMNVSTLELGDSALYLCASSWGAGDNQPQHFGDGTRLSIL.

The chain links TRBV5-4 to TRBJ2-5, with 7 bases fitting TRBD2. Per the germline V gene, CDR1 is SGHNT and CDR2 is YYREEE (reference sequence). The V gene end was trimmed by 4 bases and the J gene end by 3 bases; junction bases not matched to a gene: 3. CDR3 size: 13 residues. CDR3 loop: CASSRGREETQYF. The CDR3 DNA reads as TGTGCCAGCAGCAGAGGGAGGGAAGAGACCCAGTACTTC.

This clone was detected only once. The V call is TRBV5-4, the J call TRBJ2-7, with 9 bases fitting TRBD2. The CDR3 is 15 residues long. The V gene's germline CDR1 is SGHNT and CDR2 YYREEE (reference sequence). With 0 bases clipped from V and 7 bases from J, the junction kept 8 bases outside the gene matches. The CDR3 sequence: CASSLVLLAGGEQYF. The CDR3 DNA follows: TGTGCCAGCAGCTTGGTTTTACTAGCGGGTGGGGAGCAGTACTTC. The entire variable domain, with the rest obtained from reference TRBV5-4 and TRBJ2-7, is as follows: ETGVTQSPTHLIKTRGQQVTLRCSSQSGHNTVSWYQQALGQGPQFIFQYYREEENGRGNFPPRFSGLQFPNYSSELNVNALELDDSALYLCASSLVLLAGGEQYFGPGTRLTVT.

The CDR3 coding sequence is TGTGCCAGCAAGAGGATCCAGGGAACGCCCTACGAGCAGTACTTC. Its translation is CASKRIQGTPYEQYF. This chain links TRBV6-5 with TRBJ2-7, with D tentatively TRBD1 (5 bases). The CDR3 has 15 amino acids. V lost 7 bases and J 2 bases, leaving 18 bases between the germline ends. Germline assignment: CDR1 MNHEY and CDR2 SVGAGI.

The genes are TRBV5-4 and TRBJ1-6; D is uncertain. The germline gives CDR1 SGHNT, CDR2 YYREEE (reference sequence). V was shortened by 0 bases and J by 8 bases, with 12 bases between the two germline ends. This CDR3 region has 15 residues. The CDR3 coding sequence is TGTGCCAGCAGCTTGGATGGCTTACGGGATTCACCCCTCCACTTT. As protein: CASSLDGLRDSPLHF.

This chain uses TRBV7-2 with TRBJ2-7, with 11 bases fitting TRBD2. V dropped 0 bases and J dropped 2; count of bases not matched to a gene: 6. The CDR3 loop spans 17 amino acids. Germline assignment: CDR1 SGHTA and CDR2 FQGNSA. In nucleotides, the CDR3 is TGTGCCAGCAGCTTAGCCTTAGCGGGAGGGCCGCCCTACGAGCAGTACTTC. Translated: CASSLALAGGPPYEQYF.

The chain has TRBV9 and TRBJ1-1; 8 bases fit TRBD1. V was pared by 3 bases and J by 2 bases, with 6 bases of the junction left unmatched. In germline, CDR1 is SGDLS, CDR2 YYNGEE. This CDR3 is 15 amino acids long. CDR3 nucleotides: TGTGCCAGCAGCGACCAGGGGGCTTTAAACACTGAAGCTTTCTTT. Amino acid sequence: CASSDQGALNTEAFF.

This clone appeared a single time. V usage is TRBV11-2 and J usage is TRBJ1-1; 8 bases are shared with TRBD1. V dropped 4 bases and J dropped 11; count of bases not matched to a gene: 12. The CDR3 totals 14 residues. Germline-derived CDR1 and CDR2 are SGHAT and FQNNGV. The CDR3 DNA follows: TGTGCCAGCAGCTCGACAGGGGCCTGGGCCAGGGCTTTCTTT. This codes for CASSSTGAWARAFF. Combining the CDR3 with reference TRBV11-2 and TRBJ1-1 gives the whole variable domain EAGVAQSPRYKIIEKRQSVAFWCNPISGHATLYWYQQILGQGPKLLIQFQNNGVVDDSQLPKDRFSAERLKGVDSTLKIQPAKLEDSAVYLCASSSTGAWARAFFGQGTRLTVV.

The rearrangement joins TRBV4-3 to TRBJ2-1, with TRBD2 matching 8 bases. The J segment lost 5 bases and the V segment lost 1 base, leaving 4 bases of the junction unmatched. The CDR3 extends over 15 amino acids. Germline V gene data show CDR1 as LGHNA and CDR2 as YSLEER. CDR3 DNA: TGCGCCAGCAGCCAAGGACTAGCGAGAGACAATGAGCAGTTCTTC. It yields the protein CASSQGLARDNEQFF.

V and J are TRBV19 and TRBJ1-2; TRBD1 is a possible D gene (6 bases). CDR1 is LNHDA and CDR2 is SQIVND in the germline V gene (reference sequence). Trimming cost V 6 bases and J 7 bases, with 21 bases left between them. The CDR3 sequence is 15 residues long. CDR3 nucleotide sequence: TGTGCCAGTAGCTCACAGGGAACCTATATGGTTGGCTACACCTTC. This translates into CASSSQGTYMVGYTF.

As DNA, the CDR3 is TGTGCCAGTAGTCAGGGACTCATGGGGGAGACCCAGTACTTC. Its protein product is CASSQGLMGETQYF. V usage is TRBV19 and J usage is TRBJ2-5, with D possibly TRBD2 on 6 matching bases. Germline V gene lookup returns CDR1 LNHDA and CDR2 SQIVND (reference sequence). V was cut by 5 bases and J by 5 bases, with 15 bases left in between. This CDR3 comprises 14 residues.

V and J are TRBV7-9 and TRBJ2-6, with D perhaps TRBD1 (6 bases). Deletions cut 5 bases from V and 4 bases from J, with 12 bases between. The CDR3 loop spans 15 amino acids. The germline V gene has CDR1 SEHNR and CDR2 FQNEAQ (reference sequence). The CDR3 coding sequence is TGTGCCAGCAGCCGAACAGGGTTCGGGGCCAACGTCCTGACTTTC. Translating it yields CASSRTGFGANVLTF. Filled out from reference TRBV7-9 and TRBJ2-6, the complete variable domain reads DTGVSQNPRHKITKRGQNVTFRCDPISEHNRLYWYRQTLGQGPEFLTYFQNEAQLEKSRLLSDRFSAERPKGSFSTLEIQRTEQGDSAMYLCASSRTGFGANVLTFGAGSRLTVL.

The gene calls are TRBV7-9 and TRBJ1-1; D is unresolved. With 1 base removed from V and 11 bases from J, the gap between germline ends came to 8 bases. The V gene's germline CDR1 is SEHNR and CDR2 FQNEAQ (reference sequence). The CDR3 consists of 11 residues. This chain's CDR3 is CASSLGSGAFF. CDR3 DNA sequence: TGTGCCAGCAGCTTAGGGAGTGGGGCTTTCTTT. Looking up the rest from reference TRBV7-9 and TRBJ1-1 gives the full variable domain: DTGVSQNPRHKITKRGQNVTFRCDPISEHNRLYWYRQTLGQGPEFLTYFQNEAQLEKSRLLSDRFSAERPKGSFSTLEIQRTEQGDSAMYLCASSLGSGAFFGQGTRLTVV.

This sequence joins TRBV11-3 and TRBJ2-7; D may be TRBD2 (6 bases). The V and J ends lost 5 bases and 0 bases respectively, with 14 bases between them. Germline CDR1 and CDR2: SGHNT and YENEEA. The CDR3 spans 15 residues. The CDR3 nucleotides are TGTGCCAGCAGCCCGGGGGTAGGGGACTCCTACGAGCAGTACTTC. It specifies CASSPGVGDSYEQYF.

The rearrangement uses TRBV28 and TRBJ2-4; 13 bases match TRBD2. From germline, CDR1 is MDHEN and CDR2 SYDVKM. The CDR3 extends over 15 amino acids. The J segment lost 1 base and the V segment lost 7 bases, leaving 1 base of the junction unmatched. Written as DNA, the CDR3 is TGTGCCAGCACACTAGCGGGAGGGGCCAAAAACATTCAGTACTTC. Protein sequence: CASTLAGGAKNIQYF.

The CDR3 DNA follows: TGTGCCAGCAGCTTACTCGGGGGGAAAACGATTCACGAGCAGTACTTC. This sequence encodes CASSLLGGKTIHEQYF. V gene TRBV11-2 combines with J gene TRBJ2-7; 7 bases agree with TRBD2. CDR3 length equals 16 residues. CDR1 is SGHAT and CDR2 is FQNNGV in the germline V gene. Trimming took 2 bases from V and 5 from J; bases not matched to a gene: 12.

The rearrangement joins TRBV7-2 to TRBJ2-3; TRBD1 matches at 9 bases. Germline values: CDR1 SGHTA, CDR2 FQGNSA. The V segment lost 9 bases and the J segment 5 bases; nucleotides outside the gene matches: 6. CDR3 length equals 13 residues. CDR3 DNA: TGTGCCAGTGAGGGACAGGGAAAAGATACGCAGTATTTT. Encoded protein: CASEGQGKDTQYF.

The V gene is TRBV5-1, the J gene TRBJ2-6; 9 positions match TRBD1. J lost 4 bases, V lost 1 base, and 6 bases had no gene match. This CDR3 has 17 amino acids. Germline CDR1 reads SGHRS; CDR2 reads YFSETQ. The CDR3 here is CASSLLQGATGANVLTF. Here the CDR3 DNA reads TGCGCCAGCAGCTTGCTACAGGGGGCGACAGGGGCCAACGTCCTGACTTTC.

This chain links TRBV7-9 with TRBJ1-3; 9 bases agree with TRBD1. V dropped 4 bases and J dropped 4; count of bases not matched to a gene: 2. Germline-derived CDR1 and CDR2 are SEHNR and FQNEAQ (reference sequence). The CDR3 spans 14 residues. CDR3 protein: CASSWTGAGNTIYF. DNA for the CDR3: TGTGCCAGCAGCTGGACAGGGGCGGGAAACACCATATATTTT.